Listed below are T cell receptor beta chains from one sample, sequenced in a study of PD-L1 blockade in urothelial cancer. Profiling relied on immunoSEQ multiplex PCR, and the TCRdb table lists in-frame clones only, not all of them. The data show about 70,000 clones, with roughly 90% seen just once and under 6% held by the top ten. Source: PBMCs, taken around atezolizumab (anti-PD-L1) treatment. These receptors were taken from a man between 65 and 85 years old with urothelial cancer. Both conserved end residues are part of each CDR3. The D gene is left open where the match is weak. Rows give clone size only sometimes, using once, few, many, or a class for an expanded clone.

>13|TRBJ2-3|few|-|TRBV30
CAWDRTSTDTQYF
TGTGCCTGGGACAGGACTAGCACAGATACGCAGTATTTT
>15|TRBJ2-1|-|TRBD1|TRBV18
CASSPPGQGYNEQFF
TGTGCCAGCTCACCACCGGGACAGGGGTACAATGAGCAGTTCTTC
>16|TRBJ1-4|-|-|TRBV11-2
CASSLRGGPTDEKLFF
TGTGCCAGCAGCTTAAGGGGCGGTCCTACGGATGAAAAACTGTTTTTT
>15|TRBJ2-4|-|-|TRBV6-5
CASSYSEGEKNIQYF
TGTGCCAGCAGTTACTCAGAGGGGGAGAAAAACATTCAGTACTTC
>16|TRBJ2-3|-|TRBD2|TRBV4-1
CASSQDLGLGVDTQYF
TGCGCCAGCAGCCAAGATCTTGGACTAGGGGTAGATACGCAGTATTTT
>15|TRBJ1-5|-|TRBD1|TRBV27
CASRPGQVLTQPQHF
TGTGCCAGCAGACCGGGACAGGTTTTAACTCAGCCCCAGCATTTT
>13|TRBJ2-1|-|-|TRBV5-4
CASSLGPSDEQFF
TGTGCCAGCAGCTTGGGTCCCAGCGATGAGCAGTTCTTC
>13|TRBJ1-2|once|-|TRBV6-1
CASSEVQGYGYTF
TGTGCCAGCAGTGAAGTCCAGGGCTATGGCTACACCTTC
>16|TRBJ2-1|-|TRBD2|TRBV9
CASSAKGRAGENEQFF
TGTGCCAGCAGCGCCAAGGGGCGAGCGGGAGAGAATGAGCAGTTCTTC
>17|TRBJ2-3|-|-|TRBV11-2
CASSLVVGGAGADTQYF
TGTGCCAGCAGCTTAGTGGTTGGGGGGGCGGGAGCCGATACGCAGTATTTT
>13|TRBJ2-5|-|TRBD2|TRBV10-2
CASRAGGLETQYF
TGCGCCAGCAGAGCGGGAGGGTTAGAGACCCAGTACTTC
>16|TRBJ1-5|-|-|TRBV28
CASSYHRVIGNQPQHF
TGTGCCAGCAGTTACCACAGGGTCATCGGCAATCAGCCCCAGCATTTT